Shown below are 10 T cell receptor beta chains from a single sample sequenced in a study of spatial heterogeneity in lung cancer. One entry per CDR3 protein results from TCRdb running MiXCR on the 5' RACE reads. Of 70,000 to 90,000 distinct CDR3 sequences in the sample, 13% were seen once. Time point given: sample taken at primary tumor resection. Unsorted whole RNA from tumor, nontumor lung or frozen PBMC underwent sequencing. The sample consisted of PBMCs, taken at surgery. Receptor source: a male donor with early-stage non-small cell lung cancer.

This sequence joins TRBV3-1 and TRBJ2-3; D ambiguous. The V end was cut by 3 bases, the J end by 0 bases, with 4 bases between. The length of the CDR3 is 13 residues. Germline CDR1 and CDR2: LGHDT and YNNKEL (reference sequence). The CDR3 nucleotides read TGTGCCAGCAGCCATGTTAGCACAGATACGCAGTATTTT. Translation gives CASSHVSTDTQYF.

This clonotype was counted at least ten times. The J gene is TRBJ1-2, the V gene TRBV4-1; D may be TRBD1 (5 bases). V lost 7 bases and J 4 bases, leaving 16 bases between the germline ends. The V gene's germline CDR1 is MGHRA and CDR2 YSYEKL. This CDR3 has 14 residues. Here the CDR3 reads CASTDGDSFYGYTF. CDR3 nucleotides: TGCGCCAGCACCGATGGCGACAGTTTCTATGGCTACACCTTC.

The chain links TRBV9 to TRBJ2-7; D unresolved. The V and J ends lost 0 bases and 0 bases respectively, with 7 bases between them. Germline-derived CDR1 and CDR2 are SGDLS and YYNGEE. The CDR3 has 14 residues. The DNA of the CDR3 is TGTGCCAGCAGCGTAGTGGCAGGCTCCTACGAGCAGTACTTC. Protein: CASSVVAGSYEQYF.

This clonotype was seen at least ten times. V is TRBV18 and J is TRBJ1-1; D is possibly TRBD1 (6 bases). This CDR3 region has 15 residues. Per germline, CDR1 KGHSH and CDR2 LQKENI. Trimming removed 4 bases from V and 0 bases from J, with 12 bases in between. The CDR3 nucleotides are TGTGCCAGCTCACAGGCGCAGGGGATGAACACTGAAGCTTTCTTT. It translates to CASSQAQGMNTEAFF.

CDR3 DNA sequence: TGTGCCAGCAGTTACTCGACCCGCATTATCGGGGAGCTGTTTTTT. Encoded protein: CASSYSTRIIGELFF. The chain uses TRBV6-2 or TRBV6-3 and TRBJ2-2; D not certain. Germline CDR1 reads MNHEY; CDR2 reads SVGEGT. The CDR3 runs to 15 residues. V was cut by 0 bases and J by 7 bases, with 12 bases left in between.

The J gene is TRBJ2-1, the V gene TRBV2; 10 nucleotides align to TRBD2. This CDR3 contains 15 residues. Germline CDR1 is SNHLY and CDR2 is FYNNEI. After removal of 4 bases from V and 3 bases from J, the junction contained 3 bases not matched to a gene. CDR3 in amino acids: CASSVLAGGYNEQFF. CDR3 sequence (DNA): TGTGCCAGCAGTGTTTTAGCGGGAGGCTACAATGAGCAGTTCTTC.

This clonotype appeared a few times. The chain couples TRBV7-2 to TRBJ1-2, with D possibly being TRBD1 (5 bases). The CDR3 runs to 14 residues. V was shortened by 2 bases and J by 7 bases, with 14 bases between the two germline ends. CDR1 and CDR2 from the germline V gene are SGHTA and FQGNSA. The CDR3 DNA sequence: TGTGCCAGCAGCTTACAGGGAGGCGCGTTTGGCTACACCTTC. Translation: CASSLQGGAFGYTF.

The CDR3 is CASSYSPGGGEKLFF. In nucleotides, the CDR3 is TGTGCCAGCAGTTACTCGCCTGGAGGGGGGGAAAAACTGTTTTTT. This sequence joins TRBV6-6 and TRBJ1-4, with D possibly TRBD1 on 6 matching bases. Trimming cost V 0 bases and J 8 bases, with 13 bases left between them. This CDR3 spans 15 amino acids. The V gene's germline CDR1 is MNHNY and CDR2 SVGAGI (reference sequence).

This clonotype has more than one count but fewer than ten. The chain has TRBV24-1 and TRBJ2-1; unclear D gene. The length of the CDR3 is 14 residues. Trimming removed 9 bases from V and 6 bases from J, with 17 bases in between. Germline V lookup: CDR1 KGHDR, CDR2 SFDVKD. CDR3 coding DNA: TGTGCCACCTCCAGCCTGACCCGGATCAATGAGCAGTTCTTC. Amino acids: CATSSLTRINEQFF.

The chain links TRBV12-3 or TRBV12-4 to TRBJ1-5; D gene uncertain. Trimming took off 6 bases at V and 3 bases at J, with 24 bases between the two ends. This CDR3 contains 18 residues. CDR3 nucleotide sequence: TGTGCCAGCAGCTACACTCCCCGGCACATTAGTCCCAATCAGCCCCAGCATTTT. Translated, it gives CASSYTPRHISPNQPQHF.